Presented here are 20 T cell receptor beta chains from one specimen sequenced in a study of cytomegalovirus exposure and HLA in healthy donors. It was with 60 Vbeta and 13 Jbeta primers that the PCR ran. The data were produced by immunoSEQ multiplex PCR, yet TCRdb's version contains in-frame clones alone and is incomplete. The listing contains 200,000 to 250,000 clones. Material for sequencing was PBMCs. Source of these receptors: a girl aged 2 to 9 in good health and CMV-seropositive.

This rearrangement joins TRBV29-1 to TRBJ2-7, with D tentatively TRBD2 (6 bases). The CDR3 has 14 residues. V was shortened by 3 bases and J by 6 bases, with 18 bases between the two germline ends. The germline V gene encodes CDR1 SQVTM and CDR2 ANQGSEA. The CDR3 nucleotides are TGCAGCGTTGAGGTCGGTCAGGGAGGACGCGAGCAGTACTTC. Its translation: CSVEVGQGGREQYF.

The chain joins TRBV19 to TRBJ2-3, with 8 positions matching TRBD2. The J segment lost 3 bases and the V segment lost 7 bases, leaving 6 bases of the junction unmatched. Per the germline V gene, CDR1 is LNHDA and CDR2 is SQIVND (reference sequence). The CDR3 runs 14 residues. The chain's CDR3 is CASKAGVGTDTQYF. The CDR3 DNA is TGTGCCAGTAAAGCGGGAGTGGGTACAGATACGCAGTATTTT.

This chain connects TRBV7-9 to TRBJ2-7; 11 bases line up with TRBD2. The CDR3 totals 16 residues. CDR1 is SEHNR and CDR2 is FQNEAQ in the germline V gene (reference sequence). J was trimmed by 4 bases and V by 4 bases; bases with no gene match: 9. The CDR3 DNA follows: TGTGCCAGCAGCTCCTGGCATACTAGCGGGAGTTACGAGCAGTACTTC. This encodes CASSSWHTSGSYEQYF.

The gene calls are TRBV5-1 and TRBJ2-2; 13 bases agree with TRBD2. The V segment lost 4 bases and the J segment 6 bases; nucleotides outside the gene matches: 9. Per germline, CDR1 SGHRS and CDR2 YFSETQ. This CDR3 region has 17 residues. For the CDR3, the DNA is TGCGCCAGCAGCCGCAACCGACTAGCGGGAGGATCCGGGGAGCTGTTTTTT. Protein: CASSRNRLAGGSGELFF.

The chain links TRBV29-1 to TRBJ2-1; 10 nucleotides line up with TRBD1. With 5 bases clipped from V and 11 bases from J, the junction kept 12 bases outside the gene matches. The CDR3 totals 14 residues. Germline V gene sequence: CDR1 SQVTM, CDR2 ANQGSEA. The chain's CDR3 is CSVSPTGTGVQQFF. DNA for the CDR3: TGCAGCGTTTCTCCAACCGGGACAGGGGTTCAGCAGTTCTTC.

The rearrangement links TRBV6-1 to TRBJ1-5, with D possibly TRBD1 on 5 matching bases. CDR3 size: 16 residues. With 1 base removed from V and 5 bases from J, the gap between germline ends came to 15 bases. The germline V gene encodes CDR1 MNHNS and CDR2 SASEGT. The CDR3: CASSEVGWGEHQPQHF. The DNA of the CDR3 is TGTGCCAGCAGTGAAGTGGGGTGGGGGGAGCATCAGCCCCAGCATTTT.

The J gene is TRBJ2-5, the V gene TRBV15, with 7 bases identical to TRBD2. Germline V gene lookup returns CDR1 LNHNV and CDR2 YYDKDF (reference sequence). This CDR3 comprises 16 residues. With 1 base clipped from V and 4 bases from J, the junction kept 9 bases outside the gene matches. The CDR3 loop reads CATSRVSGLGGETQYF. CDR3 sequence (DNA): TGTGCCACCAGCAGAGTATCAGGACTAGGAGGAGAGACCCAGTACTTC.

The chain combines TRBV23-1 with TRBJ2-2; TRBD1 matches 9 bases. TRBV23-1 is recorded as an ORF, its role being uncertain. The CDR3 is 19 residues long. J was trimmed by 5 bases and V by 1 base; bases with no gene match: 14. CDR3 amino acids: CASSQFSWTPGQGTGELFF. The CDR3 DNA sequence: TGCGCCAGCAGTCAATTTTCTTGGACGCCCGGACAGGGGACCGGGGAGCTGTTTTTT.

With regard to this clone: An end of the junction differs from the germline gene, which may be a read error. The chain is built from TRBV20-1 and TRBJ1-2, with a tentative D call TRBD1 (5 bases). The CDR3 has 11 residues. CDR1 is DFQATT, CDR2 SNEGSKA, per germline (reference sequence). The CDR3 loop reads CSADSNYDYTF. CDR3 in DNA: TGCAGCGCTGACAGTAACTATGACTACACCTTC.

The chain joins TRBV7-6 to TRBJ2-3; 10 bases are shared with TRBD2. CDR1 is SGHVS, CDR2 FNYEAQ, per germline. V lost 5 bases, J lost 1 base, and 3 bases stayed unmatched. This CDR3 has 15 amino acids. CDR3 DNA: TGTGCCAGCAGCCTACTAGCGGGGCGCACAGATACGCAGTATTTT. Protein sequence: CASSLLAGRTDTQYF.

The chain uses TRBV7-2 and TRBJ2-3; D not certain. Germline V gene sequence: CDR1 SGHTA, CDR2 FQGNSA. V was clipped by 4 bases and J by 2 bases, with 13 bases between them. The CDR3 has 15 residues. The CDR3 is CASSSQGGNTDTQYF. The CDR3 coding sequence is TGTGCCAGCAGCTCCCAAGGCGGTAACACAGATACGCAGTATTTT.

The chain is built from TRBV9 and TRBJ1-2, with TRBD1 matching over 9 bases. CDR3 size: 15 residues. The germline V gene has CDR1 SGDLS and CDR2 YYNGEE. After removal of 3 bases from V and 5 bases from J, the junction contained 8 bases not matched to a gene. The CDR3 reads CASSAPGQGSYGYTF. In nucleotides, the CDR3 is TGTGCCAGCAGCGCCCCGGGACAGGGTTCGTATGGCTACACCTTC.

The chain joins TRBV7-9 to TRBJ1-5; weak D call: TRBD1 (6 bases). The CDR3 spans 14 residues. CDR1 and CDR2 from the germline V gene are SEHNR and FQNEAQ (reference sequence). The V end lost 4 bases, the J end lost 0 bases, and 7 bases lay between the germline ends. The CDR3 loop reads CASSSDSSNQPQHF. In nucleotides, the CDR3 is TGTGCCAGCAGCTCGGACAGTAGCAATCAGCCCCAGCATTTT.

The chain employs TRBV18 and TRBJ2-7; 10 bases line up with TRBD2. CDR3 length equals 15 residues. V shed 3 bases and J 5 bases; nucleotides not matched to a gene: 7. Germline V CDR1 and CDR2: KGHSH, LQKENI. The CDR3 here is CASSPVLAGANEQYF. The CDR3 nucleotides are TGTGCCAGCTCACCGGTTCTAGCGGGAGCAAACGAGCAGTACTTC.

The chain joins TRBV7-2 to TRBJ2-7, with 8 positions matching TRBD2. V dropped 4 bases and J dropped 1; count of bases not matched to a gene: 9. Germline CDR1 and CDR2: SGHTA and FQGNSA. CDR3 length: 16 residues. As DNA, the CDR3 is TGTGCCAGCAGCTCATTTGTGGCGGGAGGATCCTACGAGCAGTACTTC. Its translation is CASSSFVAGGSYEQYF.

This chain links TRBV5-6 with TRBJ2-7; D gene ambiguous. V was cut by 1 base and J by 2 bases, with 10 bases left in between. This CDR3 is 14 amino acids long. Looked up from germline, CDR1 is SGHDT and CDR2 is YYEEEE. CDR3 in DNA: TGTGCCAGCAGCTTGAGCAGGCGTCCCTACGAGCAGTACTTC. Translating gives CASSLSRRPYEQYF. Full variable domain (missing parts from reference TRBV5-6 and TRBJ2-7): DAGVTQSPTHLIKTRGQQVTLRCSPKSGHDTVSWYQQALGQGPQFIFQYYEEEERQRGNFPDRFSGHQFPNYSSELNVNALLLGDSALYLCASSLSRRPYEQYFGPGTRLTVT.

The gene calls are TRBV6-1 and TRBJ1-5; D uncertain. CDR1 MNHNS and CDR2 SASEGT come from the germline V gene. The CDR3 contains 15 residues. Trimming stripped 9 bases from V and 3 bases from J, with 18 bases between. CDR3 sequence reads: CASIWGSGNNQPQHF. CDR3 DNA: TGTGCCAGTATATGGGGTAGCGGAAACAATCAGCCCCAGCATTTT.

The chain joins TRBV27 to TRBJ2-2; 10 bases align to TRBD1. Germline assignment: CDR1 MNHEY and CDR2 SMNVEV (reference sequence). This CDR3 comprises 14 residues. The V and J ends lost 6 bases and 7 bases, in that order; junction bases with no gene match: 5. This CDR3 is CASRFGTGVGELFF. The CDR3 nucleotides are TGTGCCAGCAGATTCGGGACAGGGGTCGGGGAGCTGTTTTTT.

Concerning this clone itself: Relative to the germline gene, one junction end is altered; a read error may explain this. This CDR3 is also generated by other DNA sequences in the sample. V usage is TRBV5-1 and J usage is TRBJ2-7; 12 nucleotides agree with TRBD1. The CDR3 is 15 amino acids. Germline assignment: CDR1 SGHRS and CDR2 YFSETQ. This CDR3 reads CASSLSWDRGHEQYF. Here the CDR3 DNA reads TGTGCCAGCAGCTTGTCTTGGGACAGGGGGCACGAGCAGTACTTC.

The V and J genes are TRBV4-2 and TRBJ1-2; weak D call: TRBD1 (5 bases). CDR1 and CDR2 (germline): LGHNA, YNFKEQ. The CDR3 is 18 residues long. V lost 0 bases and J lost 7, with 24 bases in between. The CDR3 coding sequence is TGTGCCAGCAGCCAAGACCTGGGGCAGGGAGCGGGAAGGTTTGGCTACACCTTC. This codes for CASSQDLGQGAGRFGYTF.